This passage covers 8 T cell receptor beta chains from one sample sequenced in a study of blood T cell repertoires in COVID-19. The repertoire was sequenced with immunoSEQ multiplex PCR; TCRdb's copy has only in-frame clones and lacks some. Of some 260,000 clones detected, around three quarters appear once; the ten largest clones hold 3.3%. Specimen: peripheral blood. The origin of the receptors is a woman of 80 years or more with acute or convalescent COVID-19.

This sequence joins TRBV4-1 and TRBJ2-7, with TRBD1 matching over 7 bases. Germline-derived CDR1 and CDR2 are MGHRA and YSYEKL. V shed 2 bases and J 6 bases; nucleotides not matched to a gene: 13. The CDR3 covers 16 residues. CDR3 loop: CASSQQIGTVLTEQYF. DNA of the CDR3: TGCGCCAGCAGCCAACAGATCGGGACAGTACTCACCGAGCAGTACTTC.

This clone was counted between two and nine times. V usage is TRBV7-2 and J usage is TRBJ2-3; D is perhaps TRBD1 (5 bases). The CDR3 loop spans 13 amino acids. V lost 4 bases, J lost 3 bases, and 8 bases lay in between. Germline values: CDR1 SGHTA, CDR2 FQGNSA. The DNA for the CDR3 is TGTGCCAGCAGCTCCCCAGGGACAGATACGCAGTATTTT. The encoded protein is CASSSPGTDTQYF.

The rearrangement links TRBV15 to TRBJ1-1, with D maybe TRBD1 (5 bases). V was clipped by 0 bases and J by 0 bases, with 5 bases between them. The CDR3 is made up of 14 amino acids. Per germline, CDR1 LNHNV and CDR2 YYDKDF (reference sequence). CDR3 DNA: TGTGCCACCAGCAGAGACAGGGTGAACACTGAAGCTTTCTTT. Translation: CATSRDRVNTEAFF.

The chain carries TRBV29-1 and TRBJ2-1; D call uncertain. With 6 bases removed from V and 8 bases from J, the gap between germline ends came to 14 bases. This CDR3 region has 12 residues. CDR1 is SQVTM and CDR2 is ANQGSEA in the germline V gene. This CDR3 is CSVGESVDEQFF. CDR3 in DNA: TGCAGCGTCGGTGAATCCGTCGATGAGCAGTTCTTC.

This clone has a single count. The V call is TRBV7-9, the J call TRBJ1-6, with D perhaps matching TRBD1 (6 bases). The V and J ends lost 5 bases and 8 bases respectively, with 19 bases between them. The germline CDR1 and CDR2 sequences are SEHNR and FQNEAQ (reference sequence). This CDR3 comprises 16 residues. The CDR3 nucleotides read TGTGCCAGCAGCCCGACAGGATTTTTAGGCTATTCACCCCTCCACTTT. Amino acid sequence: CASSPTGFLGYSPLHF.

The genes are TRBV6-6 and TRBJ2-7; a weak D match, TRBD2 (5 bases). The CDR3 is 13 amino acids. Between the trimmed V and J ends, which lost 6 bases and 3 bases, there was a span of 12 bases. CDR1 and CDR2 from the germline V gene are MNHNY and SVGAGI (reference sequence). CDR3 amino acids: CASSRGLNYEQYF. The CDR3 region has the DNA TGTGCCAGCAGCCGTGGACTTAACTACGAGCAGTACTTC.

The J gene is TRBJ1-4, the V gene TRBV18, with TRBD1 identical over 8 bases. The CDR3 extends over 16 amino acids. The junction had 2 bases not matched to a gene; V was cut back by 2 bases and J by 0 bases. The germline V gene has CDR1 KGHSH and CDR2 LQKENI. The DNA of the CDR3 is TGTGCCAGCTCACCAAGACAGGGGACAACTAATGAAAAACTGTTTTTT. Amino acids: CASSPRQGTTNEKLFF.

The chain's CDR3 is CASSPRTGPSYEQYF. As DNA, the CDR3 is TGTGCCAGCAGCCCCCGGACAGGTCCTTCCTACGAGCAGTACTTC. The chain is built from TRBV11-3 and TRBJ2-7, with TRBD1 matching over 7 bases. The CDR3 loop spans 15 amino acids. V lost 5 bases to trimming and J lost 1 base; unmatched junction nucleotides: 8. Germline assignment: CDR1 SGHNT and CDR2 YENEEA.